A selection of T cell receptor beta chains follows, all from one sample in a study of blood T cell repertoires in COVID-19. Method: immunoSEQ multiplex PCR; TCRdb's copy keeps in-frame clones and lacks some. Of around 41,000 clones in the sample, more than 90% were seen once. The specimen was peripheral blood. The receptors here all came from a human donor in a cohort sampled during active COVID-19. Each CDR3 is given with its conserved first and last residue. The D gene is left open where the match is weak. Clone sizes are given selectively: once, few, many, or a class where the clone is expanded.

j_call,d_call,clone_size,v_call,cdr3_aa,cdr3_nt
TRBJ2-2,TRBD2,NA,TRBV6-1,CASSAIAGGPNTGELFF,TGTGCCAGCAGTGCAATAGCGGGAGGGCCTAACACCGGGGAGCTGTTTTTT
TRBJ2-2,NA,few,TRBV6-2/TRBV6-3,CASSQGARRNTGELFF,TGTGCCAGCAGTCAAGGGGCGAGACGGAACACCGGGGAGCTGTTTTTT
TRBJ2-7,TRBD2,NA,TRBV6-5,CASSYSASGSSYEQYF,TGTGCCAGCAGTTACTCGGCTAGCGGGAGCTCCTACGAGCAGTACTTC
TRBJ1-3,NA,NA,TRBV29-1,CSVRDQGTGNTIYF,TGCAGCGTTAGAGATCAGGGAACCGGAAACACCATATATTTT
TRBJ1-5,NA,NA,TRBV18,CASSPREVQPQHF,TGTGCCAGCTCACCACGAGAGGTTCAGCCCCAGCATTTT
TRBJ1-1,NA,NA,TRBV29-1,CSYWGDMNTEAFF,TGCAGCTATTGGGGGGATATGAACACTGAAGCTTTCTTT
TRBJ2-7,NA,NA,TRBV6-2/TRBV6-3,CASSYLRTARSSYEQYF,TGTGCCAGCAGTTACCTTAGGACAGCAAGGAGCTCCTACGAGCAGTACTTC
TRBJ2-1,TRBD2,NA,TRBV4-2,CASSQVLFQGSGRKNEQFF,TGTGCCAGCAGCCAAGTTTTATTTCAAGGGAGCGGGAGGAAGAATGAGCAGTTCTTC
TRBJ1-3,TRBD1,NA,TRBV15,CATSRPGTGENTIYF,TGTGCCACCAGCAGACCAGGGACAGGCGAAAACACCATATATTTT
TRBJ2-2,NA,NA,TRBV7-3,CASSLIPSTGSGELFF,TGTGCCAGCAGCTTAATTCCCTCAACAGGGTCCGGGGAGCTGTTTTTT
TRBJ1-1,NA,once,TRBV4-1,CASSQGAADEVAGAEAFF,TGCGCCAGCAGCCAAGGCGCCGCAGATGAGGTCGCGGGAGCTGAAGCTTTCTTT
TRBJ2-1,TRBD2,once,TRBV24-1,CATSGSPGGLGEQFF,TGTGCCACCAGTGGCTCTCCGGGGGGTTTGGGTGAGCAGTTCTTC
TRBJ2-7,NA,NA,TRBV12-3/TRBV12-4,CASSLGGLGEQYF,TGTGCCAGCAGTTTGGGGGGGCTAGGCGAGCAGTACTTC
TRBJ2-1,NA,NA,TRBV7-3,CASSLNQASVLYEQFF,TGTGCCAGCAGCTTAAATCAGGCTAGCGTCCTCTATGAGCAGTTCTTC
TRBJ2-1,NA,NA,TRBV24-1,CATGGKESYNEQFF,TGTGCCACCGGGGGGAAGGAGTCCTACAATGAGCAGTTCTTC
TRBJ2-1,TRBD2,NA,TRBV11-3,CASSLMRGGPSEQFF,TGTGCCAGCAGCTTGATGCGGGGGGGCCCGTCCGAGCAGTTCTTC
TRBJ1-1,TRBD1,hyperexpanded,TRBV6-6,CASTPTGLNTEAFF,TGTGCCAGCACCCCGACAGGGCTGAACACTGAAGCTTTCTTT
TRBJ1-2,NA,once,TRBV11-3,CASSSQKNMAGGRYTF,TGTGCCAGCAGCTCGCAAAAGAACATGGCGGGGGGTCGCTACACCTTC
TRBJ2-1,TRBD2,once,TRBV5-4,CASSSYVSGRAGDEQFF,TGTGCCAGCAGCTCGTACGTTAGCGGGAGGGCCGGAGATGAGCAGTTCTTC
TRBJ2-1,NA,NA,TRBV21-1,CASSKAGGGKSPYNEQFF,TGTGCCAGCAGCAAAGCTGGTGGCGGTAAGAGCCCCTACAATGAGCAGTTCTTC
TRBJ2-7,TRBD1,NA,TRBV5-1,CASSLGQGAYEQYF,TGCGCCAGCAGCTTAGGACAGGGGGCCTACGAGCAGTACTTC
TRBJ2-3,NA,NA,TRBV12-5,CASGPAGADTQYF,TGTGCTAGTGGTCCCGCGGGGGCGGATACGCAGTATTTT
TRBJ2-7,TRBD2,NA,TRBV7-8,CASSLGLAGVWEQYF,TGTGCCAGCAGCTTAGGTTTAGCGGGAGTTTGGGAGCAGTACTTC
TRBJ1-1,TRBD1,NA,TRBV9,CASSVEGQGMTEAFF,TGTGCCAGCAGCGTAGAAGGACAGGGTATGACTGAAGCTTTCTTT
TRBJ1-2,NA,NA,TRBV2,CASRTSGYTF,TGTGCCAGCAGAACCAGTGGCTACACCTTC
TRBJ1-6,NA,few,TRBV4-3,CASSQETGSHSPLHF,TGCGCCAGCAGCCAAGAAACAGGGTCCCATTCACCCCTCCACTTT
TRBJ2-2,TRBD2,NA,TRBV5-4,CASSSGLAGGPDTGELFF,TGTGCCAGCAGCTCGGGACTAGCGGGAGGGCCCGACACCGGGGAGCTGTTTTTT
TRBJ2-1,NA,NA,TRBV9,CASSRDAGLIYNEQFF,TGTGCCAGCAGCAGAGACGCGGGACTGATTTACAATGAGCAGTTCTTC
TRBJ1-1,NA,few,TRBV18,CASSLGGGSNTEAFF,TGTGCCAGCTCACTCGGCGGCGGATCGAACACTGAAGCTTTCTTT
TRBJ2-2,NA,NA,TRBV7-2,CATRRGPSGTGELFF,TGTGCCACCCGAAGAGGGCCTTCGGGCACCGGGGAGCTGTTTTTT
TRBJ2-7,TRBD2,NA,TRBV5-4,CASSLATSGTYEQYF,TGTGCCAGCAGCTTGGCGACTAGCGGAACCTACGAGCAGTACTTC
TRBJ2-1,NA,NA,TRBV30,CAWTKGASNEQFF,TGTGCCTGGACTAAAGGGGCATCAAATGAGCAGTTCTTC
TRBJ2-7,TRBD2,NA,TRBV7-2,CASSRGGLAGHDGYEQYF,TGTGCCAGCAGCCGCGGAGGACTAGCGGGCCACGATGGCTACGAGCAGTACTTC
TRBJ1-3,NA,NA,TRBV28,CASSDGAGNTIYF,TGTGCCAGCTCCGACGGGGCTGGAAACACCATATATTTT
TRBJ2-2,TRBD2,NA,TRBV6-5,CASSYGTSGELFF,TGTGCCAGCAGTTACGGGACTAGCGGGGAGCTGTTTTTT
TRBJ2-7,NA,NA,TRBV12-5,CASGFGYGVGNYEQYF,TGTGCTAGTGGTTTTGGGTACGGGGTGGGGAACTACGAGCAGTACTTC
TRBJ2-3,NA,NA,TRBV15,CATSRGTGASDTDTQYF,TGTGCCACCAGCAGAGGCACTGGGGCTAGCGACACAGATACGCAGTATTTT
TRBJ2-7,NA,NA,TRBV12-3/TRBV12-4,CASRRTKTYEQYF,TGTGCCAGCAGACGGACTAAAACCTACGAGCAGTACTTC
TRBJ2-1,TRBD2,NA,TRBV30,CAWSPGTMGYSEQFF,TGTGCCTGGAGCCCCGGGACTATGGGTTACAGTGAGCAGTTCTTC
TRBJ2-6,TRBD1,NA,TRBV18,CASSPQSRTGHSGANVLTF,TGTGCCAGCTCACCACAGTCTCGGACAGGCCACTCTGGGGCCAACGTCCTGACTTTC
TRBJ2-1,NA,NA,TRBV5-1,CASSLSSGSYNEQFF,TGCGCCAGCAGCTTGTCCAGCGGCAGTTACAATGAGCAGTTCTTC
TRBJ2-3,NA,NA,TRBV19,CASSIEGRGNQPQYF,TGTGCCAGTAGTATTGAAGGAAGGGGCAATCAGCCCCAGTATTTT